This T cell receptor (beta chain) was profiled in a study of pediatric ulcerative colitis. Sequencing depth was up to 500,000 reads per sample. Sequenced by immunoSEQ multiplex PCR; TCRdb stores in-frame clones only, minus some. Of about 16,000 clones in the sample, 80% were seen once. CDR3 length equals 13 residues. CDR1 SGHTA and CDR2 FQGTGA come from the germline V gene. The V segment lost 5 bases and the J segment 4 bases; nucleotides outside the gene matches: 2. General study findings and limits: Two patients had blood samples with substantially reduced template counts. A couple of rectal CDR3 clonotypes occurred in all ulcerative colitis patients.

One to two pinch biopsies were taken from the rectum during colonoscopy. Control subjects, colonoscoped for suspected IBD, had macroscopically and histologically normal endoscopy. A note on this clone: The antigen remains unidentified.

The source is a boy between 10 and 17 years old who was a control in a study of pediatric ulcerative colitis. The V and J genes are TRBV7-3 and TRBJ2-1; the match to TRBD1 covers 7 bases. The sequencing sample was made of gut tissue. As DNA, the CDR3 is TGTGCCAGCAGCCCGGACAGGTACAATGAGCAGTTCTTC. Protein sequence: CASSPDRYNEQFF.